This T cell receptor beta chain comes out of a study of blood T cell repertoires in COVID-19. The table came from immunoSEQ multiplex PCR; TCRdb's copy has only in-frame clones and leaves some out. The sample yields about 240,000 clones, about four fifths seen once. This CDR3 is 13 amino acids long. V was clipped by 6 bases and J by 4 bases, with 10 bases between them. The germline gives CDR1 MNHEY, CDR2 SVGAGI. This TCR was recovered from a woman older than 75 with acute or convalescent COVID-19. The rearrangement links TRBV6-5 to TRBJ1-5; D gene uncertain. Sample: peripheral blood. The CDR3 loop is CASSSAVNQPQHF. CDR3 in DNA: TGTGCCAGCAGCTCCGCGGTTAATCAGCCCCAGCATTTT.